The 21 T cell receptor beta chains below all came from one sample that was sequenced in a study of CD8 T cells in ankylosing spondylitis. MiXCR, applied by TCRdb to the 5' RACE reads, yields one record per CDR3 protein. The sample lists approximately 100,000 distinct CDR3 sequences; more than 20% were seen once. The material sequenced was synovial fluid, either unsorted or a sorted T cell fraction (not recorded which). Receptor source: a male donor with ankylosing spondylitis.

The chain has TRBV29-1 and TRBJ2-2, with 7 nucleotides matching TRBD1. V lost 7 bases to trimming and J lost 5 bases; unmatched junction nucleotides: 7. This CDR3 is built from 13 residues. Germline assignment: CDR1 SQVTM and CDR2 ANQGSEA. The CDR3 DNA follows: TGCAGCGCTAGGGACAGTGTAACCGGGGAGCTGTTTTTT. Translating it yields CSARDSVTGELFF.

This CDR3 is CASRDHGAGYNEQFF. CDR3 nucleotide sequence: TGTGCCAGTAGAGACCACGGGGCAGGCTACAATGAGCAGTTCTTC. The V gene is TRBV19, the J gene TRBJ2-1; D may be TRBD1 or TRBD2 (5 bases each). Trimming removed 6 bases at V and 3 bases at J, with 15 bases between. Germline lookup yields CDR1 LNHDA and CDR2 SQIVND (reference sequence). The CDR3 is 15 residues long.

This clonotype showed up just a few times. The chain combines TRBV24-1 with TRBJ2-1, with 11 bases identical to TRBD2. The germline CDR1 and CDR2 sequences are KGHDR and SFDVKD. This CDR3 region has 17 residues. V shed 3 bases and J 2 bases; nucleotides not matched to a gene: 5. The CDR3 is CATSDTPTSGAYNEQFF. The CDR3 nucleotides read TGTGCCACCAGTGATACACCGACTAGCGGGGCCTACAATGAGCAGTTCTTC.

Written as DNA, the CDR3 is TGTGCCAGCAGCCGGTCGTTGCGGGAGCTCAGAGATACGCAGTATTTT. Protein sequence: CASSRSLRELRDTQYF. The J gene is TRBJ2-3, the V gene TRBV28, with TRBD2 identical over 7 bases. The CDR3 contains 16 residues. The V gene end was trimmed by 6 bases and the J gene end by 5 bases; junction bases not matched to a gene: 14. The germline V gene encodes CDR1 MDHEN and CDR2 SYDVKM.

The chain recombines TRBV20-1 with TRBJ2-5; 8 bases are a match to TRBD2. J gave up 4 bases and V 6 bases, and 13 bases lay outside the gene matches. Germline V gene sequence: CDR1 DFQATT, CDR2 SNEGSKA (reference sequence). There are 15 residues in the CDR3. The CDR3 DNA reads as TGCAGTGCAATACCGAGCGGGAGAGGGGGAGAGACCCAGTACTTC. It translates to CSAIPSGRGGETQYF.

This clonotype was seen only a few times. The V call is TRBV18, the J call TRBJ1-5; no clear D gene. The CDR3 totals 13 residues. V was pared by 2 bases and J by 5 bases, with 7 bases between. Germline V gene sequence: CDR1 KGHSH, CDR2 LQKENI. CDR3 coding DNA: TGTGCCAGCTCACCAGGATGGGATCAGCCCCAGCATTTT. Translated: CASSPGWDQPQHF.

This clonotype was recorded many times. The CDR3 region has the DNA TGCGCCAGCAGCTTGAACAGCTACGAGCAGTACTTC. Amino acids: CASSLNSYEQYF. V gene TRBV5-1 combines with J gene TRBJ2-7; no reliable D call. Germline V CDR1 and CDR2: SGHRS, YFSETQ. CDR3 length equals 12 residues. The ends were cut back, 1 base at V and 3 bases at J, with 5 bases in the middle.

The rearrangement links TRBV5-1 to TRBJ2-7; TRBD1 agrees at 7 bases. The V and J ends lost 0 bases and 5 bases, in that order; junction bases with no gene match: 5. Per germline, CDR1 SGHRS and CDR2 YFSETQ. The CDR3 is 14 amino acids. This chain's CDR3 is CASSLGQGENEQYF. CDR3 bases: TGCGCCAGCAGCTTGGGTCAGGGGGAGAACGAGCAGTACTTC.

The chain recombines TRBV3-1 with TRBJ2-1; D uncertain. The CDR3 length is 15 residues. Trimming removed 1 base from V and 5 bases from J, with 12 bases in between. Germline CDR1 is LGHDT and CDR2 is YNNKEL (reference sequence). CDR3 nucleotides: TGTGCCAGCAGCCAAGTACGCAGTTCTAACAATGAGCAGTTCTTC. Its translation: CASSQVRSSNNEQFF.

This clonotype was detected a few times. The chain links TRBV5-5 to TRBJ2-7; 9 positions agree with TRBD2. Germline CDR1 is SGHKS and CDR2 is YYEKEE (reference sequence). The ends lost 2 bases at V and 0 bases at J; junction bases unmatched: 3. The CDR3 runs 15 residues. This CDR3 is CASSFIAGASYEQYF. The DNA of the CDR3 is TGTGCCAGCAGCTTTATAGCGGGAGCCTCCTACGAGCAGTACTTC. Together with reference TRBV5-5 and TRBJ2-7, the CDR3 gives the full variable domain: DAGVTQSPTHLIKTRGQQVTLRCSPISGHKSVSWYQQVLGQGPQFIFQYYEKEERGRGNFPDRFSARQFPNYSSELNVNALLLGDSALYLCASSFIAGASYEQYFGPGTRLTVT.

This clonotype showed up just a few times. V usage is TRBV11-3 and J usage is TRBJ2-1; TRBD2 aligns across 8 bases. Germline values: CDR1 SGHNT, CDR2 YENEEA. This CDR3 comprises 17 residues. The V segment lost 5 bases and the J segment 7 bases; nucleotides outside the gene matches: 16. The CDR3 spells CASSPSGGTSLGNEQFF. CDR3 sequence (DNA): TGTGCCAGCAGCCCCAGCGGCGGGACTAGTCTAGGTAATGAGCAGTTCTTC.

This chain joins TRBV5-6 and TRBJ2-7, with a tentative D call TRBD1 (5 bases). V gave up 2 bases and J gave up 0 bases, with 21 bases separating them. The CDR3 contains 18 residues. Germline values: CDR1 SGHDT, CDR2 YYEEEE. Here the CDR3 reads CASSFRPVPRAHSYEQYV. In DNA form, the CDR3 reads TGTGCCAGCAGCTTCCGTCCGGTCCCCAGGGCGCACTCCTACGAGCAGTACGTC.

This clonotype occurred many times. J is TRBJ2-1 and V is TRBV3-1; tentatively, D is TRBD2 (6 bases). Germline CDR1 reads LGHDT; CDR2 reads YNNKEL (reference sequence). This CDR3 region has 14 residues. The V gene lost 4 bases and the J gene lost 6 bases, with 13 bases spanning the gap. In DNA form, the CDR3 reads TGTGCCAGCAGCCCCCGACTAGTCGTCAATGAGCAGTTCTTC. Translation gives CASSPRLVVNEQFF.

The J gene is TRBJ2-2, the V gene TRBV6-5; D gene unclear. Germline V gene data show CDR1 as MNHEY and CDR2 as SVGAGI. V was trimmed by 2 bases and J by 1 base, leaving 11 bases between them. The CDR3 contains 16 residues. DNA of the CDR3: TGTGCCAGCAGTTACCGGGCCATCGGGAACACCGGGGAGCTGTTTTTT. Protein sequence: CASSYRAIGNTGELFF.

The gene calls are TRBV7-9 and TRBJ1-1; D is possibly TRBD1 (5 bases). Trimming stripped 4 bases from V and 7 bases from J, with 10 bases between. This CDR3 has 12 amino acids. CDR1 is SEHNR and CDR2 is FQNEAQ in the germline V gene (reference sequence). CDR3 loop: CASSSQGVEAFF. As DNA, the CDR3 is TGTGCCAGCAGCTCCCAGGGAGTTGAAGCTTTCTTT.

The table lists this clonotype with a few counts. This CDR3 reads CSAGGRINEQYF. CDR3 coding DNA: TGCAGTGCTGGCGGGAGAATAAACGAGCAGTACTTC. The chain couples TRBV20-1 to TRBJ2-7; 7 bases fit TRBD2. The CDR3 covers 12 residues. CDR1 is DFQATT, CDR2 SNEGSKA, per germline (reference sequence). V was pared by 5 bases and J by 5 bases, with 6 bases of the junction left unmatched.

The chain has TRBV18 and TRBJ1-2; D call uncertain. The ends were cut back, 1 base at V and 13 bases at J, with 16 bases in the middle. The CDR3 covers 13 residues. The V gene's germline CDR1 is KGHSH and CDR2 LQKENI. Written as DNA, the CDR3 is TGTGCCAGCTCACCACGTTTCGTGCCTACTGGCACCTTC. The encoded protein is CASSPRFVPTGTF.

This clonotype was found a few times. The V and J genes are TRBV7-2 and TRBJ2-3; TRBD2 might be the D (5 bases). V was pared by 5 bases and J by 12 bases, with 12 bases between. In germline, CDR1 is SGHTA, CDR2 FQGNSA. This CDR3 comprises 11 residues. In DNA, the CDR3 is TGTGCCAGCAGCCTACTAGTCGCCCAGTATTTT. Residues: CASSLLVAQYF.

Ten or more counts support this clonotype. V is TRBV29-1 and J is TRBJ1-2, with D possibly being TRBD1 (5 bases). The V end lost 7 bases, the J end lost 8 bases, and 14 bases lay between the germline ends. Germline CDR1 is SQVTM and CDR2 is ANQGSEA. This CDR3 region has 11 residues. The chain's CDR3 is CSGERGNGYTF. The CDR3 coding sequence is TGCAGCGGGGAGCGGGGGAACGGCTACACCTTC.

The rearrangement links TRBV19 to TRBJ2-1; 15 bases align to TRBD2. The CDR3 covers 16 residues. With 5 bases clipped from V and 6 bases from J, the junction kept 5 bases outside the gene matches. The germline V gene has CDR1 LNHDA and CDR2 SQIVND (reference sequence). The CDR3 region is CASSSRTSGRVNEQFF. The CDR3 nucleotides read TGTGCCAGTAGTTCCCGGACTAGCGGGAGGGTCAATGAGCAGTTCTTC.

CDR3 DNA: TGTGCCAGCAGCTTCGGCGGGAGGACTACATCTACGCAGTATTTT. This translates into CASSFGGRTTSTQYF. V is TRBV5-4 and J is TRBJ2-3, with 8 positions matching TRBD2. J was trimmed by 8 bases and V by 2 bases; bases with no gene match: 10. There are 15 residues in the CDR3. CDR1 is SGHNT, CDR2 YYREEE, per germline (reference sequence).